A selection of T cell receptor beta chains follows, all from one sample in a study of OX40 agonist ivuxolimab in advanced cancers. Libraries were prepared by immunoSEQ multiplex PCR; TCRdb keeps only in-frame clonotypes and omits some of them. This sample has almost 20,000 clones, with roughly nine tenths found just once. Sequencing was performed on CD4+ or CD8+ T cells sorted from blood, taken in a trial of the OX40 agonist ivuxolimab. Source of these receptors: an adult with an advanced solid tumor such as melanoma, head and neck, liver or kidney cancer. Both conserved end residues are trimmed from each CDR3.

j_call v_call cdr3_length cdr3_aa
TRBJ1-1 TRBV4-3 13 ASSRKQGGGTEAF
TRBJ2-5 TRBV5-1 13 ASSIGLDPRETQY
TRBJ2-7 TRBV7-2 10 ASSRMGDEQY
TRBJ1-1 TRBV18 13 ASSPLGMTGVEAF
TRBJ2-1 TRBV7-3 11 ASSLTFGQSKF
TRBJ2-5 TRBV4-3 12 ASSQEAWRETQY
TRBJ2-5 TRBV11-3 13 ASSSSDRVIETQY
TRBJ2-5 TRBV2 16 ASSPWTGGSGDVETQY
TRBJ2-7 TRBV2 11 ASTGTGGYEQY
TRBJ2-3 TRBV27 14 ASSPLAGGSTDTQY
TRBJ2-1 TRBV30 12 AWTRDNSYNEQF
TRBJ1-1 TRBV18 11 ASSPTGPLEAF
TRBJ2-4 TRBV9 13 ASSAGSLGKNIQY